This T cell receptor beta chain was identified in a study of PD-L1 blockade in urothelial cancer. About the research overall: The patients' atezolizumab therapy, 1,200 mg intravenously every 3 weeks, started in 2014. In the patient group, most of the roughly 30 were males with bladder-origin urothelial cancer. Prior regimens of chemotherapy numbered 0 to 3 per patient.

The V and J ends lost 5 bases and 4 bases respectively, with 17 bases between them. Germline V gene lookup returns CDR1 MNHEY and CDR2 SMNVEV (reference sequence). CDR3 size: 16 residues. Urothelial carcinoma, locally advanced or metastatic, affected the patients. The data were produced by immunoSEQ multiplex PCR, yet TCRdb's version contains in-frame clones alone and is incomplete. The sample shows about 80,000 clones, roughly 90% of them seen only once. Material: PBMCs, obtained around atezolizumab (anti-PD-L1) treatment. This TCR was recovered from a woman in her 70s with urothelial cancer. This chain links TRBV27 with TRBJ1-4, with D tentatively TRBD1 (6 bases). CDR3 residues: CASSVSRDTRNEKLFF. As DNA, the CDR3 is TGTGCCAGCAGTGTGAGCCGGGACACCCGTAATGAAAAACTGTTTTTT.